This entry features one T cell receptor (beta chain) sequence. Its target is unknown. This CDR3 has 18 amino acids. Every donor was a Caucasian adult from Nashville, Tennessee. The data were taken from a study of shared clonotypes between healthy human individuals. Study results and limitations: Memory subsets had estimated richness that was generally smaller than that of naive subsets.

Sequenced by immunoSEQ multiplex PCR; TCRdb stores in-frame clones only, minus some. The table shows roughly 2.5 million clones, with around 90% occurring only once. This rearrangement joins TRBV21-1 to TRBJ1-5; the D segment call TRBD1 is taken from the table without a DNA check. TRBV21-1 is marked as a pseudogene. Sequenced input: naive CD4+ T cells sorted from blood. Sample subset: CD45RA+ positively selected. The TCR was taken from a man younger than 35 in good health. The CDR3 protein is CASRYQGNKGNSNQPQHF. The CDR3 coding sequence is TGTGCCAGCAGGTACCAGGGGAATAAAGGGAATAGCAATCAGCCCCAGCATTTT.